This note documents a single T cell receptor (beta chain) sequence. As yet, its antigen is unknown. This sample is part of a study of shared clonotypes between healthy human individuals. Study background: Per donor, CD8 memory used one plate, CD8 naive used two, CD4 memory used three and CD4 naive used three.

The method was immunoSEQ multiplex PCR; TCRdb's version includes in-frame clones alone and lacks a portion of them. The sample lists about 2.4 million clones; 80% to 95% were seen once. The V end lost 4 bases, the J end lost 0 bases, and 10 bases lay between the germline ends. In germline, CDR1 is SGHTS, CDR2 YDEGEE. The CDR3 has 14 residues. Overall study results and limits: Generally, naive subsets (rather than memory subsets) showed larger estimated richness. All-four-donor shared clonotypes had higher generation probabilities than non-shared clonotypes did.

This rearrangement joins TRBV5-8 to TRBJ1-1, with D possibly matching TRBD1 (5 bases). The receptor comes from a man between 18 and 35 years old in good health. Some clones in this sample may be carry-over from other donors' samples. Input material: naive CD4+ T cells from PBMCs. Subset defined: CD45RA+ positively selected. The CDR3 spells CASSARQMNTEAFF. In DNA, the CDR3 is TGTGCCAGCAGCGCCAGACAGATGAACACTGAAGCTTTCTTT. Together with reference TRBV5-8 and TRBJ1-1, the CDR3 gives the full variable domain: EAGVTQSPTHLIKTRGQQATLRCSPISGHTSVYWYQQALGLGLQFLLWYDEGEERNRGNFPPRFSGRQFPNYSSELNVNALELEDSALYLCASSARQMNTEAFFGQGTRLTVV.